Sequencing of this T cell receptor (beta chain) was carried out in a study of blood T cell repertoires in COVID-19. Overall study: Donors in the United States, Italy and Spain gave samples during acute or convalescent COVID-19. PBMCs, B-cell-depleted T cells, or T cells were the source of the cDNA or gDNA that made up the material.

As originally analysed: Estimates of nucleated cell counts were drawn from the amplification of reference gene primers. Sequencing was performed with immunoSEQ multiplex PCR; in TCRdb, only in-frame clones are kept and a portion is missing. The V and J calls and the clone size are those of that table, but D and trimming were determined from the DNA. The sample includes approximately 89,000 clones, roughly 84% seen only once; the top ten take about 15%. J gave up 5 bases and V 8 bases, and 8 bases lay outside the gene matches. Germline V CDR1 and CDR2: SEHNR, FQNEAQ (reference sequence). CDR3 length: 14 residues.

The chain links TRBV7-9 to TRBJ2-3; TRBD1 matches 9 bases. This clonotype was sampled from a woman aged 65 to 85 with acute or convalescent COVID-19. Sequencing used peripheral blood. Here the CDR3 reads CASGTGGYGDTQYF. The CDR3 nucleotides read TGTGCCAGCGGTACAGGGGGCTATGGAGATACGCAGTATTTT.